This T cell receptor beta chain is drawn from a study of T cell changes during pregnancy in multiple sclerosis. Using immunoSEQ multiplex PCR, the repertoire was profiled, and TCRdb retains in-frame clones only, with some absent. Among more than 35,000 clones listed, around 92% were seen once. CDR1 is LGHNA and CDR2 is YNFKEQ in the germline V gene. The CDR3 is made up of 18 amino acids. After removal of 0 bases from V and 0 bases from J, the junction contained 8 bases not matched to a gene. This specimen consisted of CD8+ T cells from peripheral blood mononuclear cells, obtained after pregnancy. The rearrangement joins TRBV4-2 to TRBJ2-1, with TRBD2 identical over 7 bases. The clonotype was recovered from a female donor with multiple sclerosis, enrolled in a pregnancy study. The CDR3 bases are TGTGCCAGCAGCCAAGAAGAGGGAGGGTCGAGCTCCTACAATGAGCAGTTCTTC. Protein: CASSQEEGGSSSYNEQFF.